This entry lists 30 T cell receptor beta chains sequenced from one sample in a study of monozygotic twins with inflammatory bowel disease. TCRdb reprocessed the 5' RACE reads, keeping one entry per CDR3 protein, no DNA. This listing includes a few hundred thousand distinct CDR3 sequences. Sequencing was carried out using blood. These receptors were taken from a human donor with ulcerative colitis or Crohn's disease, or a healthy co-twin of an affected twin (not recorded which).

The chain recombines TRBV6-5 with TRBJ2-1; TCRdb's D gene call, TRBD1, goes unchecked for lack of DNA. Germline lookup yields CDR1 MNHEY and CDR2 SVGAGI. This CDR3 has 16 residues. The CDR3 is CASSYGGGSSYNEQFF.

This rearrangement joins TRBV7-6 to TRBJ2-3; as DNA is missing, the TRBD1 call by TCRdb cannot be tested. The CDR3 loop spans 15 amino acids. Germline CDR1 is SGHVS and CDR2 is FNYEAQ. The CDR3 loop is CASSRQGPGADTQYF.

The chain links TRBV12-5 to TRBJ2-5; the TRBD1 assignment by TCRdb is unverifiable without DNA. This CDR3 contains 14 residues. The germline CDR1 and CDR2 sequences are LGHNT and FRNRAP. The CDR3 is CASGNRGLQETQYF. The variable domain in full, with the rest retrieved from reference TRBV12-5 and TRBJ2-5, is DARVTQTPRHKVTEMGQEVTMRCQPILGHNTVFWYRQTMMQGLELLAYFRNRAPLDDSGMPKDRFSAEMPDATLATLKIQPSEPRDSAVYFCASGNRGLQETQYFGPGTRLLVL.

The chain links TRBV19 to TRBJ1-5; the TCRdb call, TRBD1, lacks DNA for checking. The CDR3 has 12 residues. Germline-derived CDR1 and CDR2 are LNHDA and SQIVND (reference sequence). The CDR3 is CATAARVQPQHF. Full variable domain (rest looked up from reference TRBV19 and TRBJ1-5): DGGITQSPKYLFRKEGQNVTLSCEQNLNHDAMYWYRQDPGQGLRLIYYSQIVNDFQKGDIAEGYSVSREKKESFPLTVTSAQKNPTAFYLCATAARVQPQHFGDGTRLSIL.

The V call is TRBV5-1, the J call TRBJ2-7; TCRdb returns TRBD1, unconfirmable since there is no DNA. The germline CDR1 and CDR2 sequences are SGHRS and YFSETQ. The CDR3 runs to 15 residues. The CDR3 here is CASSLGAGVLDEQYF.

CDR3 in amino acids: CASSTRGSRYEQYF. The chain carries TRBV19 and TRBJ2-7; as DNA is missing, the TRBD2 call by TCRdb cannot be tested. Germline CDR1 LNHDA, CDR2 SQIVND (reference sequence). The length of the CDR3 is 14 residues.

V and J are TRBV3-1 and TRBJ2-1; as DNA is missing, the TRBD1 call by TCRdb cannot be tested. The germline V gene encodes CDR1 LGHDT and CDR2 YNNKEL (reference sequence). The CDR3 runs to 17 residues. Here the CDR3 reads CASSQEEMDSPYNEQYF.

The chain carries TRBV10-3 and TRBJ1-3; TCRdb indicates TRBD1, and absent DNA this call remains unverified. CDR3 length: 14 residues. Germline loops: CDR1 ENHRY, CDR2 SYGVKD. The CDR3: CAISDRDRGNTIYF.

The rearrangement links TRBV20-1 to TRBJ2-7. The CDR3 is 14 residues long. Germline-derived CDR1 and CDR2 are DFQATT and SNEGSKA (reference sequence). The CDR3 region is CSARDGGGSYEQNF.

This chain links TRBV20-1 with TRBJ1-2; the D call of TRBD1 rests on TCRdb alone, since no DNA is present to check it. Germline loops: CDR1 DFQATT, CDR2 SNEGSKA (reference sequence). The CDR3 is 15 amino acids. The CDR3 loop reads CSARPAARGASGYTF.

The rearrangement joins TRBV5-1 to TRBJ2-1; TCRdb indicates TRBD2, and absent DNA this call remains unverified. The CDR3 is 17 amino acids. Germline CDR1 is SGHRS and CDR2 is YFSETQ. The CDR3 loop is CASSFTILGGGASEQFF.

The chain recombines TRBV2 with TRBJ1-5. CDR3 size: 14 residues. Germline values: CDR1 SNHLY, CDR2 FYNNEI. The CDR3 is CASSDEVGNQPQHF.

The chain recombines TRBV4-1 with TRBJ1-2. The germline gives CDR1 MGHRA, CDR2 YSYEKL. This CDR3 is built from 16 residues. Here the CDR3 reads CASSPREGLVGGGYTF.

This CDR3 is CAAGSYGTDTQYF. The chain uses TRBV12-3 or TRBV12-4 and TRBJ2-3. The CDR3 spans 13 residues.

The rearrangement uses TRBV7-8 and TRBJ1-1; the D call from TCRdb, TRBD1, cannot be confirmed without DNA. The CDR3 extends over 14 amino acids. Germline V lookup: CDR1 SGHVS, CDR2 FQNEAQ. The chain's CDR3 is CASSIISGVTEAFF.

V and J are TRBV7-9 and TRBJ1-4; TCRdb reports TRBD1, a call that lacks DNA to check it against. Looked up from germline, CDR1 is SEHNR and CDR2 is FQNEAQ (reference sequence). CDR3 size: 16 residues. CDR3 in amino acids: CASSTVTGSTNEKLFF.

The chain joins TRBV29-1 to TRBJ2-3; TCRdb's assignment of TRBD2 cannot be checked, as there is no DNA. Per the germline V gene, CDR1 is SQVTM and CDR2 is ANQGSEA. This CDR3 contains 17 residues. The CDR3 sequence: CSVEGTPRVGGTDTQYF.

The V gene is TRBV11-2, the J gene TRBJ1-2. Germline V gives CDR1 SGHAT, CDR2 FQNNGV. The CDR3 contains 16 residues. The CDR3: CASSLDPTGVGYGYTF.

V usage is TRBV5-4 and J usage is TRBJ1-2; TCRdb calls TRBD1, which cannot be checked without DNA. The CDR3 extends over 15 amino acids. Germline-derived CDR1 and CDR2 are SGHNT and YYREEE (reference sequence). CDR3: CASSLVGGLLYGYTF.

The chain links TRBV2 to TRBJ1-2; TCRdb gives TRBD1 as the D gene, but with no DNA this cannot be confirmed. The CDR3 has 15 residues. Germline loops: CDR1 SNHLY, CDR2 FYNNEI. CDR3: CASRPLQGSYSGYTF.

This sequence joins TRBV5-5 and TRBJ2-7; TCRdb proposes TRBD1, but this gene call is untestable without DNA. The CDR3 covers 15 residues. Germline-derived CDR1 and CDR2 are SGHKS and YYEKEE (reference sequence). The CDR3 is CASSYTGTGLYEQYF.

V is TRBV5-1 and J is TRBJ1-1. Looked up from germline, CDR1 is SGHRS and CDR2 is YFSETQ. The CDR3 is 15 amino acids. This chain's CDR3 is CASSISWTENTEAFF.

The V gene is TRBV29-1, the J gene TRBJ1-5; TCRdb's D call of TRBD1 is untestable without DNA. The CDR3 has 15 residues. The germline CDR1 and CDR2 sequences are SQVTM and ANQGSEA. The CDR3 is CSVAAGGKGNQPQHF.

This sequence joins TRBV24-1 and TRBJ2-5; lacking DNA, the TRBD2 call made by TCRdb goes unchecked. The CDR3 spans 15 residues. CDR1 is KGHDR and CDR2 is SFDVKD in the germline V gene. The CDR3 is CATSDRQAGRETQYF.

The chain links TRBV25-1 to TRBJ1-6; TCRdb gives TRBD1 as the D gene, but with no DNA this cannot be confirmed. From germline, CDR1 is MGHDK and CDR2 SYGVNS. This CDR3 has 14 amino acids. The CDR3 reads CASSGFGNNSPLHF.

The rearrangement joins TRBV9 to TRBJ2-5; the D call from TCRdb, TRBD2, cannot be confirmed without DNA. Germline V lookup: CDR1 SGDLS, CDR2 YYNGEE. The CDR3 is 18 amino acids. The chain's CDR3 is CASSAPRTSGGGQETQYF.

The chain's CDR3 is CSANGAYEQYF. J is TRBJ2-7 and V is TRBV20-1. CDR3 length: 11 residues. Germline V CDR1 and CDR2: DFQATT, SNEGSKA (reference sequence).

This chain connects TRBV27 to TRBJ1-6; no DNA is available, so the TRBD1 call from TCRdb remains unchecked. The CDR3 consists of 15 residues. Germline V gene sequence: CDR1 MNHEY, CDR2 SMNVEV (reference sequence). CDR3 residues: CASSPRQGINSPLHF.

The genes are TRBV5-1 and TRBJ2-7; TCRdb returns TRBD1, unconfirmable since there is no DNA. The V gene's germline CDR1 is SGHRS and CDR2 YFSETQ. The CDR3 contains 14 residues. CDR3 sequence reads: CASSSGTGIYEQYF.

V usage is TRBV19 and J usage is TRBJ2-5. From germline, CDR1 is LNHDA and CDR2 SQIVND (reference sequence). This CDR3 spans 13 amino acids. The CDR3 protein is CASSTGRQETQYF.